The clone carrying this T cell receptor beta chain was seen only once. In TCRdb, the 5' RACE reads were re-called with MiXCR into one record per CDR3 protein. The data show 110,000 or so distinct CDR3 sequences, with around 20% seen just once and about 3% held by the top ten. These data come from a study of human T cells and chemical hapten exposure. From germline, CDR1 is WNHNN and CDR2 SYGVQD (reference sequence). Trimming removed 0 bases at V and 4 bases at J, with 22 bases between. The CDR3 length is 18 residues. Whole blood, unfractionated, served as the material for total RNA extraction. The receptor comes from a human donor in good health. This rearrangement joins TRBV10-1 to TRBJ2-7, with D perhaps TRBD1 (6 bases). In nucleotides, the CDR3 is TGCGCCAGCAGTGAGTCGACGTTCGGGCAGGGGAATATGTACGAGCAGTACTTC. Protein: CASSESTFGQGNMYEQYF.